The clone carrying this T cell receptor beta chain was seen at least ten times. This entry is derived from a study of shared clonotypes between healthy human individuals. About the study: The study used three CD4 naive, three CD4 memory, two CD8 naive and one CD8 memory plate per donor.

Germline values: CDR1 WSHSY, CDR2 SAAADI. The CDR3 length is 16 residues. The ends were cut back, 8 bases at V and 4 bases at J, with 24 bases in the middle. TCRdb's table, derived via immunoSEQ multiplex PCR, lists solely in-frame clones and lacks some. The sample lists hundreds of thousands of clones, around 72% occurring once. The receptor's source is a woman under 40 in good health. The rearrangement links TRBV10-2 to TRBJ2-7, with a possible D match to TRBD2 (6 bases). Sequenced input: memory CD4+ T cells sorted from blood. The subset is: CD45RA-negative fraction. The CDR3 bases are TGCGCCAGCGGGGACCTTTATAGCGGTGCTAGGTACGAGCAGTACTTC. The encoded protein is CASGDLYSGARYEQYF.